This TCR beta chain comes out of a study of CD8+CD57+ T cells in acquired aplastic anemia. This clonotype was counted ten times or more. This CDR3 contains 13 residues. Germline V gene lookup returns CDR1 ENHRY and CDR2 SYGVKD. Trimming cost V 0 bases and J 5 bases, with 7 bases left between them. The study profiled TCR beta VDJ and CDR3 using genomic DNA as template. TCRdb ran MiXCR on the reads and lists one entry per CDR3 protein. The profile covers 150,000 to 200,000 distinct CDR3 sequences, with approximately 46% appearing a single time and under 3.5% taken by the ten largest. J is TRBJ1-1 and V is TRBV10-3; no reliable D call. Sequencing used sorted CD4+, CD8+, or CD8+CD57+ T cells (not recorded which) from PBMCs. The clonotype was recovered from a human donor in good health. CDR3 residues: CAISESPGTEAFF. CDR3 coding DNA: TGTGCCATCAGTGAGTCCCCCGGGACTGAAGCTTTCTTT.